A single sample gave rise to the 25 T cell receptor beta chains below, sequenced in a study of Ad26.COV2.S vaccination and SARS-CoV-2 variants. Indicated treatment: around 19 received Ad26.COV2.S at low or high dose, single or two shots; about 5 received placebo; per-sample allocation not given. Specimen acquisition occurred on day 63 following the initial vaccine or placebo injection. The data were produced by immunoSEQ multiplex PCR, yet TCRdb's version contains in-frame clones alone and is incomplete. The data show around 400,000 clones, with around four fifths seen just once and 7% to 9.5% held by the top ten. Material: peripheral blood, obtained in a trial of Ad26.COV2.S vaccine versus placebo. All receptors derive from a person aged 18 to 65 who received the Ad26.COV2.S COVID-19 vaccine or a placebo.

The chain combines TRBV5-1 with TRBJ2-7; TRBD2 agrees at 8 bases. Germline CDR1 SGHRS, CDR2 YFSETQ. V was clipped by 1 base and J by 4 bases; unmatched bases: 4. This CDR3 has 14 amino acids. CDR3 sequence: CASSLSGGGYEQYF. The CDR3 DNA is TGCGCCAGCAGCTTGTCGGGAGGGGGTTACGAGCAGTACTTC.

DNA for the CDR3: TGTGCCAGTAGTATAAGAAAAGACGGACTTAATGAAAAACTGTTTTTT. Its translation: CASSIRKDGLNEKLFF. The rearrangement joins TRBV19 to TRBJ1-4; the D is unclear. CDR3 length: 16 amino acids. The V gene's germline CDR1 is LNHDA and CDR2 SQIVND (reference sequence). The V gene lost 2 bases and the J gene lost 4 bases, with 14 bases spanning the gap.

This sequence joins TRBV2 and TRBJ1-6; perhaps TRBD1 as D (5 bases). V lost 2 bases to trimming and J lost 8 bases, with 10 bases between them. CDR1 and CDR2 from the germline V gene are SNHLY and FYNNEI. This CDR3 is 14 amino acids long. In DNA, the CDR3 is TGTGCCAGCAGTGAAACGAGGGACTATTCACCCCTCCACTTT. It translates to CASSETRDYSPLHF.

In DNA form, the CDR3 reads TGCGCCAGCAGTTCCGGGACAGCTAACACTGAAGCTTTCTTT. Residues: CASSSGTANTEAFF. The gene calls are TRBV10-2 and TRBJ1-1; 7 bases line up with TRBD1. Germline V lookup: CDR1 WSHSY, CDR2 SAAADI. The CDR3 consists of 14 residues. Losses at the gene ends were 5 bases for V and 2 bases for J; bases not matched to a gene: 5.

The V gene is TRBV18, the J gene TRBJ2-3; a possible D gene is TRBD2 (5 bases). V gave up 5 bases and J gave up 4 bases, with 19 bases separating them. This CDR3 has 16 residues. Germline V gene sequence: CDR1 KGHSH, CDR2 LQKENI. The CDR3: CASSSSLAGWADTQYF. DNA for the CDR3: TGTGCCAGCTCATCATCTTTGGCGGGTTGGGCAGATACGCAGTATTTT.

The chain carries TRBV2 and TRBJ2-2, with D perhaps matching TRBD2 (5 bases). V dropped 7 bases and J dropped 2 bases, with 14 bases sitting between them. The CDR3 consists of 15 residues. CDR1 SNHLY and CDR2 FYNNEI come from the germline V gene. The CDR3 protein is CASNENSANTGELFF. As DNA, the CDR3 is TGTGCCAGCAATGAGAATAGCGCTAACACCGGGGAGCTGTTTTTT.

The chain employs TRBV4-3 and TRBJ2-3; TRBD2 matches at 11 bases. Germline lookup yields CDR1 LGHNA and CDR2 YSLEER. This CDR3 has 16 residues. The ends lost 3 bases at V and 4 bases at J; junction bases unmatched: 6. CDR3 amino acids: CASSQISGGAADTQYF. The CDR3 bases are TGCGCCAGCAGCCAGATTAGCGGGGGGGCAGCAGATACGCAGTATTTT.

J is TRBJ2-2 and V is TRBV7-2; tentative D call: TRBD2 (6 bases). The V gene's germline CDR1 is SGHTA and CDR2 FQGNSA. CDR3 length: 15 amino acids. Trimming took 1 base from V and 4 from J, leaving 10 bases between them. The CDR3 DNA sequence: TGTGCCAGCAGCTTAGTCGCGCGGGGCACCGGGGAGCTGTTTTTT. It is translated as CASSLVARGTGELFF.

The chain links TRBV7-2 to TRBJ2-5; unclear D gene. The CDR3 spans 13 residues. V dropped 5 bases and J dropped 5 bases, with 12 bases sitting between them. CDR1 is SGHTA, CDR2 FQGNSA, per germline. CDR3 in amino acids: CASSLGSGETQYF. CDR3 sequence (DNA): TGTGCCAGCAGCCTAGGCTCCGGGGAGACCCAGTACTTC.

J is TRBJ1-2 and V is TRBV29-1; the D gene is possibly TRBD1 (6 bases). The germline V and J ends were trimmed by 6 bases and 0 bases, with 14 bases remaining between them. The CDR3 is 14 residues long. CDR1 and CDR2 (germline): SQVTM, ANQGSEA. CDR3 loop: CSVGGGIANYGYTF. CDR3 nucleotides: TGCAGCGTGGGAGGGGGTATTGCTAACTATGGCTACACCTTC.

The CDR3 sequence: CAISEGGPQHF. Written as DNA, the CDR3 is TGTGCCATCAGTGAGGGGGGGCCCCAGCATTTT. V usage is TRBV10-3 and J usage is TRBJ1-5; a weak D match, TRBD1 (5 bases). The CDR3 loop spans 11 amino acids. In germline, CDR1 is ENHRY, CDR2 SYGVKD. V was shortened by 2 bases and J by 9 bases, with 5 bases between the two germline ends.

The V and J genes are TRBV6-2 or TRBV6-3 and TRBJ2-7, with D maybe TRBD1 (5 bases). Looked up from germline, CDR1 is MNHEY and CDR2 is SVGEGT. Trimming left V 4 bases short and J 4 bases short, with 11 bases between. The CDR3 sequence is 13 residues long. The CDR3 reads CASSSLDTYEQYF. CDR3 in DNA: TGTGCCAGCAGTTCCCTGGACACTTACGAGCAGTACTTC.

V usage is TRBV2 and J usage is TRBJ2-2, with D perhaps matching TRBD1 or TRBD2 (5 bases each). CDR1 SNHLY and CDR2 FYNNEI come from the germline V gene. V was shortened by 8 bases and J by 3 bases, with 10 bases between the two germline ends. This CDR3 is built from 13 residues. The CDR3 DNA is TGTGCCAGCCCCATGGGGGACACCGGGGAGCTGTTTTTT. Residues: CASPMGDTGELFF.

This rearrangement joins TRBV12-3 or TRBV12-4 to TRBJ2-3, with D possibly matching TRBD2 (6 bases). V shed 5 bases and J shed 11 bases, with 17 bases lying between them. The CDR3 length is 13 residues. CDR3 amino acids: CASSPDYLLRQYF. The CDR3 coding sequence is TGTGCCAGCAGTCCGGACTATCTGTTAAGGCAGTATTTT.

The chain links TRBV12-1 to TRBJ2-7. TRBV12-1 is given as a pseudogene. This CDR3 spans 14 amino acids. CDR3 protein: CASSPLSQNYEQYF. The CDR3 coding sequence is TGTGCCAGCAGCCCTCTAAGTCAGAACTACGAGCAGTACTTC.

The rearrangement uses TRBV5-3 and TRBJ1-5, with D possibly matching TRBD1 (6 bases). TRBV5-3 is treated as an ORF (open reading frame) with a function not yet certain. This CDR3 region has 18 residues. Trimming pared 4 bases from V and 0 bases from J, leaving 20 bases between. CDR3 DNA: TGTGCCAGAAGCCCCCGGGCATGCCGACAGGATAGCAATCAGCCCCAGCATTTT. It is translated as CARSPRACRQDSNQPQHF.

The chain uses TRBV14 and TRBJ1-4, with a tentative D call TRBD1 (5 bases). The V gene lost 2 bases and the J gene lost 0 bases, with 13 bases spanning the gap. CDR3 length: 17 amino acids. From germline, CDR1 is SGHDN and CDR2 FVKESK. The DNA for the CDR3 is TGTGCCAGCAGCCAAATCTGGGTAGGGGCAACTAATGAAAAACTGTTTTTT. Protein sequence: CASSQIWVGATNEKLFF.

The chain recombines TRBV12-3 or TRBV12-4 with TRBJ2-2; no clear D gene. This CDR3 is 13 amino acids long. The V and J ends lost 1 base and 1 base respectively, with 1 base between them. In nucleotides, the CDR3 is TGTGCCAGCAGTTTAGAGAACACCGGGGAGCTGTTTTTT. This gives the protein CASSLENTGELFF.

V usage is TRBV24-1 and J usage is TRBJ1-3, with TRBD1 matching over 11 bases. The CDR3 is made up of 16 amino acids. V was clipped by 0 bases and J by 4 bases; unmatched bases: 1. CDR1 and CDR2 (germline): KGHDR, SFDVKD. DNA of the CDR3: TGTGCCACCAGTGATTTGGGACAGGGGGCAGGAAACACCATATATTTT. This encodes CATSDLGQGAGNTIYF.

V usage is TRBV11-3 and J usage is TRBJ1-1; D is uncertain. CDR1 and CDR2 from the germline V gene are SGHNT and YENEEA. With 5 bases removed from V and 1 base from J, the gap between germline ends came to 14 bases. This CDR3 contains 15 residues. The CDR3 region has the DNA TGTGCCAGCAGCCCAGACTGGGCGAGGAACACTGAAGCTTTCTTT. The encoded protein is CASSPDWARNTEAFF.

This chain connects TRBV4-1 to TRBJ1-4, with 10 positions matching TRBD1. With V trimmed by 0 bases and J by 5 bases, 12 bases remained unmatched. CDR3 size: 19 residues. Germline loops: CDR1 MGHRA, CDR2 YSYEKL. As DNA, the CDR3 is TGCGCCAGCAGCCAAGAAGAGAGACAGGGGGCCTATCCGAATGAAAAACTGTTTTTT. It codes for CASSQEERQGAYPNEKLFF.

V is TRBV19 and J is TRBJ1-5; no clear D. Germline V lookup: CDR1 LNHDA, CDR2 SQIVND (reference sequence). Trimming removed 6 bases from V and 0 bases from J, with 9 bases in between. CDR3 length: 14 amino acids. The CDR3 nucleotides are TGTGCCAGTAGGGGGTTCCATAGCAATCAGCCCCAGCATTTT. This codes for CASRGFHSNQPQHF.

This chain uses TRBV19 with TRBJ1-4; TRBD1 matches 10 bases. CDR1 is LNHDA and CDR2 is SQIVND in the germline V gene (reference sequence). Unmatched junction bases numbered 6, after V lost 3 bases and J lost 5 bases. The CDR3 runs 16 residues. The CDR3 spells CASSMGQGLKNEKLFF. CDR3 coding DNA: TGTGCCAGTAGTATGGGACAGGGGTTAAAAAATGAAAAACTGTTTTTT. Complete variable domain (other parts from reference TRBV19 and TRBJ1-4): DGGITQSPKYLFRKEGQNVTLSCEQNLNHDAMYWYRQDPGQGLRLIYYSQIVNDFQKGDIAEGYSVSREKKESFPLTVTSAQKNPTAFYLCASSMGQGLKNEKLFFGSGTQLSVL.

The CDR3 is CASSPLGINQETQYF. Written as DNA, the CDR3 is TGCGCCAGCAGCCCCCTCGGTATAAACCAAGAGACCCAGTACTTC. The chain links TRBV4-1 to TRBJ2-5; D ambiguous. Germline CDR1 and CDR2: MGHRA and YSYEKL. Trimming removed 4 bases from V and 0 bases from J, with 12 bases in between. The CDR3 sequence is 15 residues long.

The chain has TRBV27 and TRBJ1-1, with D uncertain. The germline V gene encodes CDR1 MNHEY and CDR2 SMNVEV (reference sequence). With 9 bases removed from V and 5 bases from J, the gap between germline ends came to 13 bases. This CDR3 has 12 amino acids. The CDR3 loop is CASATGFTEAFF. The CDR3 DNA sequence: TGTGCCAGTGCCACCGGGTTTACTGAAGCTTTCTTT.